This TCR beta chain was profiled in a study of blood T cell repertoires in COVID-19. Study at large: Acute and convalescent COVID-19 samples came from the United States, Italy and Spain. Sources were T cells, B-cell-depleted T cells, or PBMCs; the material itself was cDNA or gDNA.

Per the study methods: Nucleated cell number was recorded as an estimate derived from reference gene primer amplification. Produced via immunoSEQ multiplex PCR; TCRdb's table is partial and in-frame only. V, J and clone size were drawn from that table, and D and trimming were deduced from the DNA. The profile covers 45,000 to 60,000 clones, with about 88% appearing a single time and roughly 2.5% taken by the ten largest. This TCR came from a man aged 50-59 years with acute or convalescent COVID-19. The sequencing input was peripheral blood.

The CDR3 DNA sequence: TGTGCCAGCAGCCTGTCCCCTTTTACGAACACCGGGGAGCTGTTTTTT. Encoded protein: CASSLSPFTNTGELFF. The chain has TRBV5-6 and TRBJ2-2; D gene unclear. The CDR3 covers 16 residues. V lost 4 bases to trimming and J lost 0 bases, with 13 bases between them. Germline CDR1 reads SGHDT; CDR2 reads YYEEEE.